This TCR beta chain was documented in a study of OX40 agonist ivuxolimab in advanced cancers. Germline trimming cut 1 base from V and 7 bases from J; bases unmatched to any gene: 6. Looked up from germline, CDR1 is SGHTA and CDR2 is FQGNSA. The CDR3 is made up of 14 amino acids. The assay was immunoSEQ multiplex PCR, and TCRdb's table has in-frame clones only and misses some. The sample contains more than 50,000 clones, approximately 90% of which appear only once. The TCR comes from an adult with an advanced solid tumor such as melanoma, head and neck, liver or kidney cancer. The sequencing used CD4+ or CD8+ T cells sorted from blood, collected in a trial of the OX40 agonist ivuxolimab. The chain joins TRBV7-2 to TRBJ1-1; 7 nucleotides match TRBD1. The DNA of the CDR3 is TGTGCCAGCAGCTTAGGTCGGGCAGGGGGTGAAGCTTTCTTT. It codes for CASSLGRAGGEAFF.